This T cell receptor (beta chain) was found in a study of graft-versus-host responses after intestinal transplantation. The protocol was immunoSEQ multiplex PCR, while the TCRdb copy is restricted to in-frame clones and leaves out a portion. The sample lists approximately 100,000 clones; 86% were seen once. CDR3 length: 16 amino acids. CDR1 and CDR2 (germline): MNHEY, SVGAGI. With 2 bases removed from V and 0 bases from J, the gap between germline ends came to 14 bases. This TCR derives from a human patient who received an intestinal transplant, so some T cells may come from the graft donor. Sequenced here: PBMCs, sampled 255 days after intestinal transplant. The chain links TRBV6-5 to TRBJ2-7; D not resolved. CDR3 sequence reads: CASSYALGGFSYEQYF. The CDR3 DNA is TGTGCCAGCAGTTACGCCCTCGGCGGCTTCTCCTACGAGCAGTACTTC.